This is a list of T cell receptor beta chains from one sample in a study of blood T cell repertoires in COVID-19. Some clones are missing from TCRdb's copy, which holds only in-frame ones; the method was immunoSEQ multiplex PCR. The data contain 50,000 to 70,000 clones, 60% to 85% of them singletons. The sample taken for sequencing was peripheral blood. These receptors all come from a man in his fifties with active or convalescent COVID-19. Both conserved end residues are part of each CDR3. The order of the fields is CDR3 DNA, CDR3 protein, J gene, CDR3 length, D gene, V gene, clone size. A D gene is named only where the DNA matches it firmly. The listing skips clone size in some rows; elsewhere it reads once, few, many or a size class.

CDR3 DNA: TGTGCCAGCAGCGTAGGTGGGAGGTCCCTCTCTGGAAACACCATATATTTT; CDR3 protein: CASSVGGRSLSGNTIYF; J gene: TRBJ1-3; CDR3 length: 17; D gene: -; V gene: TRBV9; clone size: -
CDR3 DNA: TGTGCCAGCAGCTTGGGCCCCAAAGCTTTCTTT; CDR3 protein: CASSLGPKAFF; J gene: TRBJ1-1; CDR3 length: 11; D gene: -; V gene: TRBV7-3; clone size: few
CDR3 DNA: TGTGCCACCAGCAGAAAGCCAGGGGCTAATGAAAAACTGTTTTTT; CDR3 protein: CATSRKPGANEKLFF; J gene: TRBJ1-4; CDR3 length: 15; D gene: -; V gene: TRBV15; clone size: -
CDR3 DNA: TGTGCCAGCAGCTTACTCAAGGCCGTCGCAGGCGAGCAGTACTTC; CDR3 protein: CASSLLKAVAGEQYF; J gene: TRBJ2-7; CDR3 length: 15; D gene: -; V gene: TRBV11-1; clone size: -
CDR3 DNA: TGTGCCAGCAGCTTATCAGAAGACATACAAGAGACCCAGTACTTC; CDR3 protein: CASSLSEDIQETQYF; J gene: TRBJ2-5; CDR3 length: 15; D gene: -; V gene: TRBV7-8; clone size: -
CDR3 DNA: TGTGCCAGCAGCTGGAGGGAAGGCTCCTACAATGAGCAGTTCTTC; CDR3 protein: CASSWREGSYNEQFF; J gene: TRBJ2-1; CDR3 length: 15; D gene: -; V gene: TRBV11-3; clone size: -
CDR3 DNA: TGTGCCAGCGTGCGGTTCACAGATACGCAGTATTTT; CDR3 protein: CASVRFTDTQYF; J gene: TRBJ2-3; CDR3 length: 12; D gene: -; V gene: TRBV2; clone size: -
CDR3 DNA: TGTGCCAGCAGCTCGGCCCCTTGGACTAGCGGGAGCAGGGGGTACGAGCAGTACTTC; CDR3 protein: CASSSAPWTSGSRGYEQYF; J gene: TRBJ2-7; CDR3 length: 19; D gene: TRBD2; V gene: TRBV7-6; clone size: -
CDR3 DNA: TGTGCCAGCAGTTTCCAGGGTGACACTGAAGCTTTCTTT; CDR3 protein: CASSFQGDTEAFF; J gene: TRBJ1-1; CDR3 length: 13; D gene: -; V gene: TRBV12-3/TRBV12-4; clone size: -
CDR3 DNA: TGCGCCAGCAGCTCTGACAGGGTCCAAGAGACCCAGTACTTC; CDR3 protein: CASSSDRVQETQYF; J gene: TRBJ2-5; CDR3 length: 14; D gene: TRBD1; V gene: TRBV5-1; clone size: -
CDR3 DNA: TGTGCCAGCAGCTCAGGCACCTCGAACACTGAAGCTTTCTTT; CDR3 protein: CASSSGTSNTEAFF; J gene: TRBJ1-1; CDR3 length: 14; D gene: -; V gene: TRBV4-2; clone size: -
CDR3 DNA: TGCGCCAGCAGCCAATGGCCGAACACAGGGCCGAACACTGAAGCTTTCTTT; CDR3 protein: CASSQWPNTGPNTEAFF; J gene: TRBJ1-1; CDR3 length: 17; D gene: -; V gene: TRBV4-1; clone size: -
CDR3 DNA: TGTGCCAGTAGTACTGGACTAGCGGGGGTCAACACAGATACGCAGTATTTT; CDR3 protein: CASSTGLAGVNTDTQYF; J gene: TRBJ2-3; CDR3 length: 17; D gene: TRBD2; V gene: TRBV19; clone size: -
CDR3 DNA: TGTGCCAGCAGTCTTTCGAGATCCACAGATACGCAGTATTTT; CDR3 protein: CASSLSRSTDTQYF; J gene: TRBJ2-3; CDR3 length: 14; D gene: -; V gene: TRBV27; clone size: -
CDR3 DNA: TGTGCCAGCAGCTTAGCCGGCCTAGCGCCATACGAGCAGTACTTC; CDR3 protein: CASSLAGLAPYEQYF; J gene: TRBJ2-7; CDR3 length: 15; D gene: -; V gene: TRBV7-9; clone size: -
CDR3 DNA: TGCAGTGCTAGTAGGTGGGGACTAGGGGGGAATGAGCAGTTCTTC; CDR3 protein: CSASRWGLGGNEQFF; J gene: TRBJ2-1; CDR3 length: 15; D gene: TRBD2; V gene: TRBV20-1; clone size: -
CDR3 DNA: TGTGCCAGCAGCTTTGGACAGCACACTGAAGCTTTCTTT; CDR3 protein: CASSFGQHTEAFF; J gene: TRBJ1-1; CDR3 length: 13; D gene: -; V gene: TRBV7-3; clone size: -
CDR3 DNA: TGTGCCAGCAGACAACTAGCGGGAGGACTGTACCAAGAGACCCAGTACTTC; CDR3 protein: CASRQLAGGLYQETQYF; J gene: TRBJ2-5; CDR3 length: 17; D gene: TRBD2; V gene: TRBV5-8; clone size: -
CDR3 DNA: TGTGCCAGCAGCCAAGGAAGCGGGAGGGTCTACAATGAGCAGTTCTTC; CDR3 protein: CASSQGSGRVYNEQFF; J gene: TRBJ2-1; CDR3 length: 16; D gene: TRBD2; V gene: TRBV4-2; clone size: -
CDR3 DNA: TGTGCCAGCACCCTGGGACACGAGAACACTGAAGCTTTCTTT; CDR3 protein: CASTLGHENTEAFF; J gene: TRBJ1-1; CDR3 length: 14; D gene: -; V gene: TRBV5-8; clone size: -
CDR3 DNA: TGTGCCAGTAGTCCCCAGGGGGGAGGAATCACTGAAGCTTTCTTT; CDR3 protein: CASSPQGGGITEAFF; J gene: TRBJ1-1; CDR3 length: 15; D gene: TRBD1; V gene: TRBV19; clone size: once
CDR3 DNA: TGCGCCAGCAGCCATGTAGGACAGATCACTGAAGCTTTCTTT; CDR3 protein: CASSHVGQITEAFF; J gene: TRBJ1-1; CDR3 length: 14; D gene: -; V gene: TRBV4-1; clone size: many
CDR3 DNA: TGTGCCAGCTCAACATCTGCGACAGGTCCCACCGGGACTGAAGCTTTCTTT; CDR3 protein: CASSTSATGPTGTEAFF; J gene: TRBJ1-1; CDR3 length: 17; D gene: -; V gene: TRBV18; clone size: -
CDR3 DNA: TGCAGTGCGATAACTTCCTACGAGCAGTACTTC; CDR3 protein: CSAITSYEQYF; J gene: TRBJ2-7; CDR3 length: 11; D gene: -; V gene: TRBV20-1; clone size: -
CDR3 DNA: TGCGCCAGCAGCTATGGACAGGGGTTGGGGGCTTTCTTT; CDR3 protein: CASSYGQGLGAFF; J gene: TRBJ1-1; CDR3 length: 13; D gene: TRBD1; V gene: TRBV5-1; clone size: -
CDR3 DNA: TGTGCCAGCAGCCCGCTGGGACAGGGGTACTCTGAAGCTTTCTTT; CDR3 protein: CASSPLGQGYSEAFF; J gene: TRBJ1-1; CDR3 length: 15; D gene: TRBD1; V gene: TRBV7-3; clone size: -
CDR3 DNA: TGTGCCATCAGTGAGTCCGTAGGGCAGGGGAGTCAGCCCCAGCATTTT; CDR3 protein: CAISESVGQGSQPQHF; J gene: TRBJ1-5; CDR3 length: 16; D gene: -; V gene: TRBV10-3; clone size: few
CDR3 DNA: TGCGCCAGCAGCTTGAGCAGGGCGAATGAGCAGTTCTTC; CDR3 protein: CASSLSRANEQFF; J gene: TRBJ2-1; CDR3 length: 13; D gene: -; V gene: TRBV5-1; clone size: -
CDR3 DNA: TGTGCCAGCAGTGAAAAGAGAGGGGGCGATGGCTACACCTTC; CDR3 protein: CASSEKRGGDGYTF; J gene: TRBJ1-2; CDR3 length: 14; D gene: TRBD1; V gene: TRBV2; clone size: -
CDR3 DNA: TGTGCCAGCAGCTTAAGTTTCCGGGGCAATGAGCAGTTCTTC; CDR3 protein: CASSLSFRGNEQFF; J gene: TRBJ2-1; CDR3 length: 14; D gene: -; V gene: TRBV7-3; clone size: -
CDR3 DNA: TGTGCCAGCAGTGAGCTCGGGGGAAGATCACCCCTCCACTTT; CDR3 protein: CASSELGGRSPLHF; J gene: TRBJ1-6; CDR3 length: 14; D gene: -; V gene: TRBV2; clone size: -
CDR3 DNA: TGTGCCAGTGCGAGGGCGAGAACCACTGAAGCTTTCTTT; CDR3 protein: CASARARTTEAFF; J gene: TRBJ1-1; CDR3 length: 13; D gene: -; V gene: TRBV19; clone size: once
CDR3 DNA: TGTGCCAGCTCACCTTCGACTAGCGGGGGTTTAGAGACCCAGTACTTC; CDR3 protein: CASSPSTSGGLETQYF; J gene: TRBJ2-5; CDR3 length: 16; D gene: TRBD2; V gene: TRBV18; clone size: -
CDR3 DNA: TGTGCCAGCAGCTTAGCGTCCAGCTACAATGAGCAGTTCTTC; CDR3 protein: CASSLASSYNEQFF; J gene: TRBJ2-1; CDR3 length: 14; D gene: -; V gene: TRBV7-9; clone size: -
CDR3 DNA: TGTGCCAGCTCAGGTCAGAAGACCCAGTACTTC; CDR3 protein: CASSGQKTQYF; J gene: TRBJ2-5; CDR3 length: 11; D gene: -; V gene: TRBV18; clone size: -
CDR3 DNA: TGTGCCAGCAGCGCTCTCTTAGGGGGCGGTGAAGCTTTCTTT; CDR3 protein: CASSALLGGGEAFF; J gene: TRBJ1-1; CDR3 length: 14; D gene: TRBD1; V gene: TRBV9; clone size: -
CDR3 DNA: TGTGCCAGCAGCCGAACAGGGGTTGGAAAACTGTTTTTT; CDR3 protein: CASSRTGVGKLFF; J gene: TRBJ1-4; CDR3 length: 13; D gene: TRBD1; V gene: TRBV7-2; clone size: -
CDR3 DNA: TGTGCCAGCAGTTTAAGGGGGCTAACTGGGGCCAACGTCCTGACTTTC; CDR3 protein: CASSLRGLTGANVLTF; J gene: TRBJ2-6; CDR3 length: 16; D gene: TRBD1; V gene: TRBV28; clone size: -
CDR3 DNA: TGTGCCAGCAGCCAACAGGCTGGGGCCAACGTCCTGACTTTC; CDR3 protein: CASSQQAGANVLTF; J gene: TRBJ2-6; CDR3 length: 14; D gene: -; V gene: TRBV3-1/TRBV3-2; clone size: -
CDR3 DNA: TGTGCCAGCAGTTTACAGGGCCCCGTCTCTGGAAACACCATATATTTT; CDR3 protein: CASSLQGPVSGNTIYF; J gene: TRBJ1-3; CDR3 length: 16; D gene: -; V gene: TRBV27; clone size: -
CDR3 DNA: TGCGCCAGTCGACAGGGAGAAGCAGGGGGCTACACCTTC; CDR3 protein: CASRQGEAGGYTF; J gene: TRBJ1-2; CDR3 length: 13; D gene: TRBD1; V gene: TRBV10-2; clone size: -
CDR3 DNA: TGTGCCACCAGCAGAGGGGACAGGGGGCTTGATGAGCAGTTCTTC; CDR3 protein: CATSRGDRGLDEQFF; J gene: TRBJ2-1; CDR3 length: 15; D gene: TRBD1; V gene: TRBV15; clone size: -
CDR3 DNA: TGTGCCAGTAGTCGAAGACAGGCAACAACTAATGAAAAACTGTTTTTT; CDR3 protein: CASSRRQATTNEKLFF; J gene: TRBJ1-4; CDR3 length: 16; D gene: -; V gene: TRBV19; clone size: -
CDR3 DNA: TGTGCCAGCAGCCGAATGAGCGGTTCCTCTGCCGGGGAGCTGTTTTTT; CDR3 protein: CASSRMSGSSAGELFF; J gene: TRBJ2-2; CDR3 length: 16; D gene: -; V gene: TRBV3-1/TRBV3-2; clone size: few
CDR3 DNA: TGTGCCACCAGGGCAGGGGATTACACTGAAGCTTTCTTT; CDR3 protein: CATRAGDYTEAFF; J gene: TRBJ1-1; CDR3 length: 13; D gene: -; V gene: TRBV24-1; clone size: -
CDR3 DNA: TGTGCCAGCAGTTCACTTCAAACGGGAGGGCCTGGTACGCAGTATTTT; CDR3 protein: CASSSLQTGGPGTQYF; J gene: TRBJ2-3; CDR3 length: 16; D gene: TRBD2; V gene: TRBV6-5; clone size: -
CDR3 DNA: TGTGCCAGCAGCTCTCTCCTTTTCTACGAGCAGTACTTC; CDR3 protein: CASSSLLFYEQYF; J gene: TRBJ2-7; CDR3 length: 13; D gene: -; V gene: TRBV9; clone size: -
CDR3 DNA: TGTGCCAGCAGTTACTCGAAAGGGAAAGAGGGGACCCAGTACTTC; CDR3 protein: CASSYSKGKEGTQYF; J gene: TRBJ2-5; CDR3 length: 15; D gene: -; V gene: TRBV6-5; clone size: -
CDR3 DNA: TGTGCCAGTAGTTCTAGCGGGGGTAGGGATGCTGGCTACACCTTC; CDR3 protein: CASSSSGGRDAGYTF; J gene: TRBJ1-2; CDR3 length: 15; D gene: -; V gene: TRBV19; clone size: few
CDR3 DNA: TGTGCCAGCAGCGAGGGATTTTACGAGCAGTACTTC; CDR3 protein: CASSEGFYEQYF; J gene: TRBJ2-7; CDR3 length: 12; D gene: -; V gene: TRBV2; clone size: once
CDR3 DNA: TGTGCCAGCAGTGAAACTAGCGGGGTATCTGAGCAGTACTTC; CDR3 protein: CASSETSGVSEQYF; J gene: TRBJ2-7; CDR3 length: 14; D gene: TRBD2; V gene: TRBV6-1; clone size: -
CDR3 DNA: TGTGCCAGCAGCTTGAACAGCTATACAAGTACCGGGGAGCTGTTTTTT; CDR3 protein: CASSLNSYTSTGELFF; J gene: TRBJ2-2; CDR3 length: 16; D gene: -; V gene: TRBV5-4; clone size: few
CDR3 DNA: TGTGCCAGCAGTGAATCCGGGGGGCTGACCTACGAGCAGTACTTC; CDR3 protein: CASSESGGLTYEQYF; J gene: TRBJ2-7; CDR3 length: 15; D gene: -; V gene: TRBV2; clone size: -
CDR3 DNA: TGCGCCAGCAGCCAAGATCATCGGGGTTACTATGGCTACACCTTC; CDR3 protein: CASSQDHRGYYGYTF; J gene: TRBJ1-2; CDR3 length: 15; D gene: -; V gene: TRBV4-1; clone size: -
CDR3 DNA: TGTGCCAGTAAGGGACGGGAGGGCTCGGGGGCCAACGTCCTGACTTTC; CDR3 protein: CASKGREGSGANVLTF; J gene: TRBJ2-6; CDR3 length: 16; D gene: TRBD2; V gene: TRBV19; clone size: once
CDR3 DNA: TGTGCCACCAGCAGAGATTATAAAGAGACCCAGTACTTC; CDR3 protein: CATSRDYKETQYF; J gene: TRBJ2-5; CDR3 length: 13; D gene: -; V gene: TRBV15; clone size: -
CDR3 DNA: TGCGCCAGCAGCTGGGGACAGGTAGATTACTCCGGAAACACCATATATTTT; CDR3 protein: CASSWGQVDYSGNTIYF; J gene: TRBJ1-3; CDR3 length: 17; D gene: TRBD1; V gene: TRBV5-1; clone size: -